These 23 T cell receptor beta chains were sequenced from one sample in a study of identical twins. TCRdb reprocessed the 5' RACE reads via MiXCR and lists one record per CDR3 protein. The table lists approximately 250,000 distinct CDR3 sequences, under 8.5% of them singletons. This same sample was also taken into another study, of T cells expressing NK-cell markers.

The material sequenced was CD8+ T cells sorted from blood. The receptors originated from a young woman in good health.

This clonotype was seen a handful of times. V is TRBV24-1 and J is TRBJ2-5, with 8 bases aligning to TRBD1. V dropped 3 bases and J dropped 0; count of bases not matched to a gene: 5. The germline CDR1 and CDR2 sequences are KGHDR and SFDVKD. The CDR3 spans 16 residues. CDR3 sequence reads: CATSDGQGSYQETQYF. CDR3 sequence (DNA): TGTGCCACCAGTGATGGACAGGGCTCGTACCAAGAGACCCAGTACTTC.

This clonotype was counted only a few times. The CDR3: CSASDKNTEAFF. The CDR3 DNA is TGCAGTGCTAGTGATAAGAACACTGAAGCTTTCTTT. V is TRBV20-1 and J is TRBJ1-1; D not certain. This CDR3 comprises 12 residues. Per the germline V gene, CDR1 is DFQATT and CDR2 is SNEGSKA (reference sequence). V was trimmed by 3 bases and J by 1 base, leaving 6 bases between them.

This clonotype showed up many times. The chain employs TRBV4-2 and TRBJ2-7; D uncertain. In germline, CDR1 is LGHNA, CDR2 YNFKEQ. The V end lost 2 bases, the J end lost 6 bases, and 23 bases lay between the germline ends. CDR3 length equals 17 residues. The CDR3 DNA sequence: TGTGCCAGCAGCCAAACCTTCCTGCCCAATCTACCAGGCGAGCAGTACTTC. Encoded protein: CASSQTFLPNLPGEQYF.

This clonotype was seen at least ten times. The chain has TRBV3-1 and TRBJ2-2; D gene uncertain. Germline assignment: CDR1 LGHDT and CDR2 YNNKEL (reference sequence). CDR3 length equals 16 residues. Trimming removed 5 bases from V and 3 bases from J, with 16 bases in between. CDR3 in DNA: TGTGCCAGCAGCGACCTCCCTCCGCTGGACACCGGGGAGCTGTTTTTT. Its protein product is CASSDLPPLDTGELFF. Complete variable domain (other parts from reference TRBV3-1 and TRBJ2-2): DTAVSQTPKYLVTQMGNDKSIKCEQNLGHDTMYWYKQDSKKFLKIMFSYNNKELIINETVPNRFSPKSPDKAHLNLHINSLELGDSAVYFCASSDLPPLDTGELFFGEGSRLTVL.

The rearrangement links TRBV3-1 to TRBJ2-1; 14 bases are a match to TRBD2. This CDR3 has 16 residues. With V trimmed by 3 bases and J by 5 bases, 3 bases remained unmatched. Germline V gene sequence: CDR1 LGHDT, CDR2 YNNKEL (reference sequence). The CDR3 nucleotides read TGTGCCAGCAGCCAGGAGGGACTAGCGGGGGACAATGAGCAGTTCTTC. Translation gives CASSQEGLAGDNEQFF.

The V gene is TRBV19, the J gene TRBJ2-1; no definite D call. The CDR3 extends over 13 amino acids. V lost 9 bases and J 0 bases, leaving 9 bases between the germline ends. Looked up from germline, CDR1 is LNHDA and CDR2 is SQIVND (reference sequence). The DNA for the CDR3 is TGTGCCAGCTTAGAGCCCTCCTACAATGAGCAGTTCTTC. This translates into CASLEPSYNEQFF.

This clonotype was observed many times. The chain has TRBV7-9 and TRBJ2-2; a weak D match, TRBD2 (6 bases). The CDR3 loop spans 16 amino acids. Between the trimmed V and J ends, which lost 5 bases and 1 base, there was a span of 14 bases. Germline V gene data show CDR1 as SEHNR and CDR2 as FQNEAQ (reference sequence). The chain's CDR3 is CASSPPAGRNTGELFF. The CDR3 DNA follows: TGTGCCAGCAGCCCCCCGGCGGGGCGGAACACCGGGGAGCTGTTTTTT.

Only a few counts were recorded for this clonotype. This chain links TRBV6-2 or TRBV6-3 with TRBJ2-3; D unclear. The CDR3 is 14 amino acids. Germline lookup yields CDR1 MNHEY and CDR2 SVGEGT. V gave up 8 bases and J gave up 1 base, with 13 bases separating them. CDR3 residues: CASSGRVGTDTQYF. CDR3 nucleotides: TGTGCCAGCTCCGGCCGGGTTGGCACAGATACGCAGTATTTT.

This clonotype was observed many times. The gene calls are TRBV4-3 and TRBJ2-1, with 7 bases that match TRBD2. The junction had 16 bases not matched to a gene; V was cut back by 0 bases and J by 5 bases. This CDR3 has 19 amino acids. The germline CDR1 and CDR2 sequences are LGHNA and YSLEER. The CDR3 reads CASSQDLSGFFPRNNEQFF. The CDR3, as DNA: TGCGCCAGCAGCCAAGACCTTAGCGGGTTCTTCCCCCGGAACAATGAGCAGTTCTTC.

The rearrangement links TRBV20-1 to TRBJ2-3; 11 bases are shared with TRBD2. Germline V gives CDR1 DFQATT, CDR2 SNEGSKA (reference sequence). The CDR3 has 17 amino acids. The junction had 11 bases not matched to a gene; V was cut back by 2 bases and J by 4 bases. CDR3 protein: CSARHPEVSGGADTQYF. For the CDR3, the DNA is TGCAGTGCTAGACACCCCGAAGTTAGCGGGGGGGCAGATACGCAGTATTTT.

The gene calls are TRBV11-2 and TRBJ2-7; D call uncertain. V lost 0 bases and J lost 2, with 11 bases in between. Germline loops: CDR1 SGHAT, CDR2 FQNNGV. The CDR3 has 15 residues. The CDR3 here is CASSLDFLSTYEQYF. CDR3 bases: TGTGCCAGCAGCTTAGATTTCCTGTCGACCTACGAGCAGTACTTC. The full variable domain, with the rest looked up from reference TRBV11-2 and TRBJ2-7, is EAGVAQSPRYKIIEKRQSVAFWCNPISGHATLYWYQQILGQGPKLLIQFQNNGVVDDSQLPKDRFSAERLKGVDSTLKIQPAKLEDSAVYLCASSLDFLSTYEQYFGPGTRLTVT.

This clonotype occurred a few times. The chain has TRBV29-1 and TRBJ1-3; no definite D call. The V gene's germline CDR1 is SQVTM and CDR2 ANQGSEA. This CDR3 comprises 12 residues. V was cut by 4 bases and J by 3 bases, with 7 bases left in between. The CDR3 is CSVGAYGNTIYF. CDR3 sequence (DNA): TGCAGCGTTGGGGCTTATGGAAACACCATATATTTT.

In its sample, this clonotype was seen a few times. The chain carries TRBV20-1 and TRBJ2-3, with D maybe TRBD2 (7 bases). This CDR3 is built from 14 residues. Germline V gives CDR1 DFQATT, CDR2 SNEGSKA (reference sequence). V lost 7 bases to trimming and J lost 5 bases, with 19 bases between them. CDR3 coding DNA: TGCAGTGGATGGATAGGGGGGGCTGGAGATACGCAGTATTTT. Amino acid sequence: CSGWIGGAGDTQYF.

The chain is built from TRBV19 and TRBJ2-1; tentatively, D is TRBD2 (6 bases). Germline CDR1 is LNHDA and CDR2 is SQIVND (reference sequence). The CDR3 has 14 amino acids. V lost 5 bases to trimming and J lost 5 bases, with 13 bases between them. CDR3 protein: CASSVGSGNNEQFF. Here the CDR3 DNA reads TGTGCCAGTAGTGTGGGTAGCGGAAACAATGAGCAGTTCTTC.

This clonotype showed up just a few times. This rearrangement joins TRBV7-8 to TRBJ2-1, with D hard to call. V was cut by 5 bases and J by 6 bases, with 14 bases left in between. Germline V gives CDR1 SGHVS, CDR2 FQNEAQ. The CDR3 runs to 14 residues. The DNA of the CDR3 is TGTGCCAGCAGCCCCCCTAGGCTCGGCAATGAGCAGTTCTTC. Translating it yields CASSPPRLGNEQFF. The complete variable domain, with remaining parts taken from reference TRBV7-8 and TRBJ2-1, reads GAGVSQSPRYKVAKRGQDVALRCDPISGHVSLFWYQQALGQGPEFLTYFQNEAQLDKSGLPSDRFFAERPEGSVSTLKIQRTQQEDSAVYLCASSPPRLGNEQFFGPGTRLTVL.

This clonotype has more than one count but fewer than ten. The chain is built from TRBV2 and TRBJ1-5, with D unresolved. The CDR3 has 15 residues. Germline CDR1 is SNHLY and CDR2 is FYNNEI. With 4 bases removed from V and 0 bases from J, the gap between germline ends came to 10 bases. The CDR3 region has the DNA TGTGCCAGCAGTGGGACGGGTTATAGCAATCAGCCCCAGCATTTT. This encodes CASSGTGYSNQPQHF.

The chain carries TRBV27 and TRBJ2-7; tentatively, D is TRBD2 (5 bases). Looked up from germline, CDR1 is MNHEY and CDR2 is SMNVEV (reference sequence). The V end lost 7 bases, the J end lost 7 bases, and 17 bases lay between the germline ends. This CDR3 region has 13 residues. The CDR3 DNA follows: TGTGCCAGCACCGTCACAGCCTCGGGGGAGCAGTACTTC. Its translation: CASTVTASGEQYF.

This clonotype was found a few times. This chain uses TRBV12-3 or TRBV12-4 with TRBJ2-1; maybe TRBD2 (6 bases). The CDR3 consists of 12 residues. V was clipped by 7 bases and J by 6 bases, with 10 bases between them. The CDR3 protein is CASKVGGNEQFF. In nucleotides, the CDR3 is TGTGCCAGCAAGGTGGGGGGCAATGAGCAGTTCTTC.

The chain uses TRBV11-3 and TRBJ2-7; the D gene is possibly TRBD2 (5 bases). Germline V gives CDR1 SGHNT, CDR2 YENEEA. The CDR3 extends over 14 amino acids. With 2 bases removed from V and 3 bases from J, the gap between germline ends came to 11 bases. DNA of the CDR3: TGTGCCAGCAGCTTATATTCGGGGAACTACGAGCAGTACTTC. Translated, it gives CASSLYSGNYEQYF.

The chain uses TRBV5-6 and TRBJ2-7; D is unresolved. Trimming removed 2 bases from V and 2 bases from J, with 8 bases in between. The CDR3 extends over 13 amino acids. Per the germline V gene, CDR1 is SGHDT and CDR2 is YYEEEE. The CDR3 loop reads CASSFGIAYEQYF. The CDR3 DNA sequence: TGTGCCAGCAGCTTTGGCATAGCCTACGAGCAGTACTTC.

The V gene is TRBV15, the J gene TRBJ2-4; 7 bases line up with TRBD2. CDR3 size: 19 residues. V trimming: 9 bases; J trimming: 3 bases; junction bases outside the gene matches: 23. Germline V CDR1 and CDR2: LNHNV, YYDKDF (reference sequence). The CDR3 is CATREGVPEGPFDKNIQYF. The DNA of the CDR3 is TGTGCCACAAGGGAGGGCGTTCCAGAGGGCCCTTTCGACAAAAACATTCAGTACTTC.

The chain employs TRBV4-1 and TRBJ1-2; D is uncertain. Deletions cut 0 bases from V and 2 bases from J, with 10 bases between. The germline V gene has CDR1 MGHRA and CDR2 YSYEKL. The CDR3 consists of 15 residues. DNA for the CDR3: TGCGCCAGCAGCCAAGATGCGACGGGGAACTATGGCTACACCTTC. As protein: CASSQDATGNYGYTF.

This clonotype was counted a few times. This rearrangement joins TRBV6-1 to TRBJ2-3; tentatively, D is TRBD2 (5 bases). CDR1 MNHNS and CDR2 SASEGT come from the germline V gene. The CDR3 spans 14 residues. The ends were cut back, 6 bases at V and 4 bases at J, with 14 bases in the middle. Written as DNA, the CDR3 is TGTGCCAGCAGCCGCCTAAGTAGCGCAGATACGCAGTATTTT. Residues: CASSRLSSADTQYF.